This T cell receptor beta chain was retrieved from a study of shared clonotypes between healthy human individuals. Whole-study results and caveats: Depth of sequencing was expected to influence donor clonotype sharing. The represented genetic and exposure-history diversity was limited by the small number of donors.

As to this clone: Its antigen is not known.

Trimming removed 6 bases from V and 5 bases from J; junction bases left unmatched: 6. The CDR3 extends over 13 amino acids. Germline CDR1 reads MGHDK; CDR2 reads SYGVNS. Healthy HIV-negative adults without recent acute infections or vaccinations served as donors. Sequencing used immunoSEQ multiplex PCR; TCRdb keeps in-frame clones, though not all of them. The sample comprises about 470,000 clones, more than 75% of which are singletons, and about 12% rests with the top ten. What was sequenced was PBMCs. The chain uses TRBV25-1 and TRBJ1-2, with 7 bases lining up with TRBD1. The sequence came from a middle-aged woman in good health. Some clones in this sample may be carry-over from other donors' samples. This chain's CDR3 is CASSSTGKYGYTF. DNA of the CDR3: TGTGCCAGCAGCTCGACAGGGAAGTATGGCTACACCTTC.